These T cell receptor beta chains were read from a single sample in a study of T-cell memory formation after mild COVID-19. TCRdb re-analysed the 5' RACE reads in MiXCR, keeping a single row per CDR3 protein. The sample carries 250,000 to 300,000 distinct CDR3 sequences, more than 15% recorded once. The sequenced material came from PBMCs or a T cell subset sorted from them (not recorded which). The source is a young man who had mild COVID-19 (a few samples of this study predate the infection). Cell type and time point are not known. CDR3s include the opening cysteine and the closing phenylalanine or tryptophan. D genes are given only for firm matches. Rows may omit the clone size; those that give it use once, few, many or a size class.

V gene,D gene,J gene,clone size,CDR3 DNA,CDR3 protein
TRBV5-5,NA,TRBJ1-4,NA,TGTGCCAGCAGCCCCCAGTCGGTTACTAATGAAAAACTGTTTTTT,CASSPQSVTNEKLFF
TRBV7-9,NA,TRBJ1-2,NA,TGTGCCAGCAGCTCTGAACAGGACCTGGGCTACACCTTC,CASSSEQDLGYTF
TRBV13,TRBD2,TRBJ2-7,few,TGTGCCAGCAGCACACTAGCGGGGGGCTACGAGCAGTACTTC,CASSTLAGGYEQYF
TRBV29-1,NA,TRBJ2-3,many,TGCAGCATCAGAGGCACAGATACGCAGTATTTT,CSIRGTDTQYF
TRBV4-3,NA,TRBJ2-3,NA,TGCGCCAGCAGCCCCTTGGCTGGGGGGTACCACACAGATACGCAGTATTTT,CASSPLAGGYHTDTQYF
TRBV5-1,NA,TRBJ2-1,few,TGCGCCAGCAGCTTGTCTGGCTCCTGGGATGAGCAGTTCTTC,CASSLSGSWDEQFF
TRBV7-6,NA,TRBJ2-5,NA,TGTGCCAGCAGTGGTAGGGTCTTCCCCTCGGAGGAGACACAGTACTTC,CASSGRVFPSEETQYF
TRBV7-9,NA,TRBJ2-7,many,TGTGCCAGCGGTCGGGGGGCCCAGCCTTACGAGCAGTACTTC,CASGRGAQPYEQYF
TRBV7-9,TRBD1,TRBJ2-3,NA,TGTGCCAGCAGCTTAGCTTCTACAGGGGAGACGCAGTATTTT,CASSLASTGETQYF
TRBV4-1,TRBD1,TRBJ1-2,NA,TGCGCCAGCAGCCAAGAGGGACAGATTGGCTACACCTTC,CASSQEGQIGYTF
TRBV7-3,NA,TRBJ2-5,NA,TGTGCCAGCAGCCCACTCGGGCACCGCGGGACCCAGTACTTC,CASSPLGHRGTQYF
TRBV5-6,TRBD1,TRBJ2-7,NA,TGTGCCAGCAGTAGGGACAGGGTCGGCGAGCAGTACTTC,CASSRDRVGEQYF
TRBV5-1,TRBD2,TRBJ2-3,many,TGCGCCAGCATCCCCAGCGGGGCAGATACGCAGTATTTT,CASIPSGADTQYF
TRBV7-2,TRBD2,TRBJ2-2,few,TGTGCCAGCAGCTTCAGCGGGGGAAGCACCGGGGAGCTGTTTTTT,CASSFSGGSTGELFF
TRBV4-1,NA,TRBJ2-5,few,TGCGCCAGCAGCCAAGTCAATTTGGGGTTTCAGAAAGGAGAGACCCAGTACTTC,CASSQVNLGFQKGETQYF
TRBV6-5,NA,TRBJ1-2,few,TGTGCCAGCAGAGCCGGGGGAGTCCAGGCTGGCTACACCTTC,CASRAGGVQAGYTF
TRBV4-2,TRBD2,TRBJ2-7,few,TGTGCCAGCAGCCAAGGGAGCGGGGGCCCTTCCTACGAGCAGTACTTC,CASSQGSGGPSYEQYF
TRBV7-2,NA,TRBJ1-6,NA,TGTGCCAGCAGCCCCGGGGCTGGGCCGGGTTCACCCCTCCACTTT,CASSPGAGPGSPLHF
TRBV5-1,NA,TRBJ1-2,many,TGCGCCAGCAGCGAGGGACACGGGGAGGATTATGGCTACACCTTC,CASSEGHGEDYGYTF
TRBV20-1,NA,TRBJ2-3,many,TGCAGTGCCACGGGACAAGGGGAGTTCACAGATACGCAGTATTTT,CSATGQGEFTDTQYF
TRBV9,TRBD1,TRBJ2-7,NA,TGTGCCAGCAGCGCCCAAACAGGGGGGCCCTACGAGCAGTACTTC,CASSAQTGGPYEQYF
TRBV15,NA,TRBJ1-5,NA,TGTGCCACCAGCAGAGCGGGACGGATTGATCAGCCCCAGCATTTT,CATSRAGRIDQPQHF
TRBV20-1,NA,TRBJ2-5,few,TGCAGTGCTAGGGAATCCAGCAGAGAGACCCAGTACTTC,CSARESSRETQYF
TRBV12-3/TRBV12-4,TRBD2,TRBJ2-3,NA,TGTGCCAGCAGTCCCCTAGCGGGGCCCGGGGATACGCAGTATTTT,CASSPLAGPGDTQYF
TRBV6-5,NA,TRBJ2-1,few,TGTGCCAGCAGTTCCGCCTGGGCCCAGTTCTTC,CASSSAWAQFF
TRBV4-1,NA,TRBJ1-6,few,TGCGCCAGCAACATCGGGGGTTCACCCCTCCACTTT,CASNIGGSPLHF
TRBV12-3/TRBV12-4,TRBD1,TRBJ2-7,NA,TGTGCCAGCAGTTTAGGGACAGGGGGTCCCCACGAGCAGTACTTC,CASSLGTGGPHEQYF
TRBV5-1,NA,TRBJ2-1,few,TGCGCCAGCAGCCCCCCTAGCTCCTACAATGAGCAGTTCTTC,CASSPPSSYNEQFF
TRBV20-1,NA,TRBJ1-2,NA,TGCAGTGCCCTTCTAGGGCCCCTCCATCAGGGCTACACCTTC,CSALLGPLHQGYTF
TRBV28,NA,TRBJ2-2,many,TGTGCCAGCAGTTCGGGACAGAACACCGGGGAGCTGTTTTTT,CASSSGQNTGELFF
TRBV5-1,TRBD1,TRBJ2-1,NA,TGCGCCAGCAGCTCCCCGGGACAGGGTGCCAATGAGCAGTTCTTC,CASSSPGQGANEQFF
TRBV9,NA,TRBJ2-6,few,TGTGCCAGCAGCGCGGGATTGGCTGGGGCCAACGTCCTGACTTTC,CASSAGLAGANVLTF
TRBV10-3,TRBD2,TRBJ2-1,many,TGTGCCACAAAGCAAGCTAGCGGGAATGAGCAGTTCTTC,CATKQASGNEQFF
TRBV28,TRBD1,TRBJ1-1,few,TGTGCCAGCAGTTTCCCAGGGGGAGGGAACACTGAAGCTTTCTTT,CASSFPGGGNTEAFF
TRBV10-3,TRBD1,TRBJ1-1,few,TGTGCCATCAGGACAGGGGTGGGAACACTTTCTGAAGCTTTCTTT,CAIRTGVGTLSEAFF
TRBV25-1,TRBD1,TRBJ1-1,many,TGTGCCAGCAGTGACCCCGGGACAGACCGGCGATGTTTT,CASSDPGTDRRCF
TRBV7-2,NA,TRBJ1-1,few,TGTGCCAGCAGCTTCGGGGGAGTCACTGAAGCTTTCTTT,CASSFGGVTEAFF
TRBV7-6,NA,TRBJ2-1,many,TGTGCCAGCAGCGGCAGGGTAAGCTCGGCCAGTTCGTGGAATGAGCAGTTCTTC,CASSGRVSSASSWNEQFF
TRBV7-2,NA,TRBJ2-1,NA,TGTGCCAGCAGCTTGCAGTGGGGGGCCGCCGATGAGCAGTTCTTC,CASSLQWGAADEQFF
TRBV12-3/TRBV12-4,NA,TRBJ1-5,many,TGTGCCAGCAGTTTGAGTAGCAATCAGCCCCAGCATTTT,CASSLSSNQPQHF
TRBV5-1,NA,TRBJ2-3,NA,TGCGCCAGCAGCCTTCCCAGCGGGTTGGGGGATACGCAGTATTTT,CASSLPSGLGDTQYF
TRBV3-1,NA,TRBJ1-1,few,TGTGCCAGCAGCCACCCCTGGTCCGGAGGCAACACTGAAGCTTTCTTT,CASSHPWSGGNTEAFF
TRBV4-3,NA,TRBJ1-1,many,TGCGCCAGCAGCAGGCAACATATGAACACTGAAGCTTTCTTT,CASSRQHMNTEAFF
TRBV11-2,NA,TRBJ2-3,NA,TGTGCCAGCAGCTCCTATGCCGGGGGCTCAGATACGCAGTATTTT,CASSSYAGGSDTQYF
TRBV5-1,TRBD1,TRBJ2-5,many,TGCGCCAGCAGTTCCTCCCGACAGGGCGGGACCCAGTACTTC,CASSSSRQGGTQYF
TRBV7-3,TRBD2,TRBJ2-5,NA,TGTGCCAGCAGCCCGGGGGGATCGTGGGAGACCCAGTACTTC,CASSPGGSWETQYF
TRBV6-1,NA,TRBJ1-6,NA,TGTGCCAGCGGGACTGGAGGCGACTCACCCCTCCACTTT,CASGTGGDSPLHF
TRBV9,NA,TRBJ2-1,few,TGTGCCAGCAGCCTCGATCCCCTCAATGAGCAGTTCTTC,CASSLDPLNEQFF
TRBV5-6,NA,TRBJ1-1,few,TGTGCCAGCATCGTAAATCCCGGGGCGAACACTGAAGCTTTCTTT,CASIVNPGANTEAFF
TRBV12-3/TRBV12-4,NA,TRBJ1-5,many,TGTGCCAGCAGTTCCGGTTATAGCAATCAGCCCCAGCATTTT,CASSSGYSNQPQHF
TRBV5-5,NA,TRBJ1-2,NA,TGTGCCAGCAGCTTGGACACACCTACACCCCCGTTTAACTATGGCTACACCTTC,CASSLDTPTPPFNYGYTF
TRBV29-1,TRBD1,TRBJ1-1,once,TGCAGCGTTGTACAGGGGGCGCGTATCGCTGAAGCTTTCTTT,CSVVQGARIAEAFF
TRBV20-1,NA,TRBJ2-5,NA,TGCAGTGCTAGATACCCCTCTTCCCGAAAGTCCCAGTACTTC,CSARYPSSRKSQYF
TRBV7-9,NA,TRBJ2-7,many,TGTGCCAGCAGCTTAGAGACAGGCTACGAGCAGTACTTC,CASSLETGYEQYF
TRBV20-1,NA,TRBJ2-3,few,TGCAGTGCTTTATCTCCTACTAGCACAGATACGCAGTATTTT,CSALSPTSTDTQYF